Sequencing of this T cell receptor (beta chain) was carried out in a study of beta chain features in type 1 diabetes. Every isolated RNA sample was fully reverse transcribed, so sequencing captured expressed TCRB transcripts. Naive, central memory and regulatory T cell samples produced a mean of around 4 million reads. This table comes from immunoSEQ multiplex PCR, and its TCRdb copy is limited to in-frame clones, with some not included. The table shows over 150,000 clones, with 10% to 15% occurring only once. A remark on this clone: What it binds is not known.

General study points: Naive, central memory and regulatory TCRB repertoires appeared more similar among patients than healthy donors. Shortening of TCRB CDR3s, moderate but significant, appeared in all four CD4+ subsets of Type 1 diabetes patients.

This CDR3 has 12 residues. Germline V CDR1 and CDR2: MDHEN, SYDVKM. Trimming took 11 bases from V and 1 from J, leaving 9 bases between them. All sorted populations exceeded 98% purity. The origin of this receptor is a woman younger than 30 in good health. The chain has TRBV28 and TRBJ2-1; a possible D gene is TRBD2 (6 bases). Sequenced sample: central memory CD4+ T cells from blood. Written as DNA, the CDR3 is TGTGCCGTCCGGGGGTCCTACAATGAGCAGTTCTTC. Translated: CAVRGSYNEQFF.